This T cell receptor (beta chain) was observed in a study of cytomegalovirus exposure and HLA in healthy donors. Study-level information: A prior analysis found more than 90 million unique TCR beta sequences from approximately 200 million T cells.

On this clone itself: No antigen is known for it.

Vbeta (60) and Jbeta (13) primers were used in the PCR. The table came from immunoSEQ multiplex PCR; TCRdb's copy has only in-frame clones and leaves some out. Of more than 60,000 clones in the sample, over 65% were seen once. Germline V gives CDR1 WSHSY, CDR2 SAAADI. The length of the CDR3 is 15 residues. The V end lost 2 bases, the J end lost 4 bases, and 14 bases lay between the germline ends. Findings and limits, study-wide: With high specificity and sensitivity, the classifier reportedly diagnosed cytomegalovirus status. From TCR beta sequences, most subjects' HLA-A and HLA-B alleles were reportedly predicted accurately. In an earlier analysis, in about 530 donors, most V segments appeared productive either ~87% or ~30% of the time.

The source of this sequence is a man aged 40-49 years in good health and CMV-seropositive. Source material: PBMCs. The chain is built from TRBV10-2 and TRBJ1-2; weak D call: TRBD1 (6 bases). CDR3 region: CASSEPGQGPYGYTF. The CDR3 region has the DNA TGCGCCAGCAGTGAGCCTGGTCAGGGGCCCTATGGCTACACCTTC.